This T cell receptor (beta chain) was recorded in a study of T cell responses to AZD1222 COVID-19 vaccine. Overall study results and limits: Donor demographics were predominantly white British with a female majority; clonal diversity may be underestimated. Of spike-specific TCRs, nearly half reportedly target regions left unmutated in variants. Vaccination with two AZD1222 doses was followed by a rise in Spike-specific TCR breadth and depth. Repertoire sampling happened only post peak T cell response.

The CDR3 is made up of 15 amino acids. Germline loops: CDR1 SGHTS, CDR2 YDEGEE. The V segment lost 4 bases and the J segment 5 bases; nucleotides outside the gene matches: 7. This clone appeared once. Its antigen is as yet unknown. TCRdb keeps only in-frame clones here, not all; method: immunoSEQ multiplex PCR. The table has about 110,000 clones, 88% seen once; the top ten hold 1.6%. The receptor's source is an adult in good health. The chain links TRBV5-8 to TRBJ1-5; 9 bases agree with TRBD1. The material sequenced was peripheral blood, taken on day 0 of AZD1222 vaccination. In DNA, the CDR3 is TGTGCCAGCAGCGCGGAACAGGGGGCGGATCAGCCCCAGCATTTT. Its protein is CASSAEQGADQPQHF.